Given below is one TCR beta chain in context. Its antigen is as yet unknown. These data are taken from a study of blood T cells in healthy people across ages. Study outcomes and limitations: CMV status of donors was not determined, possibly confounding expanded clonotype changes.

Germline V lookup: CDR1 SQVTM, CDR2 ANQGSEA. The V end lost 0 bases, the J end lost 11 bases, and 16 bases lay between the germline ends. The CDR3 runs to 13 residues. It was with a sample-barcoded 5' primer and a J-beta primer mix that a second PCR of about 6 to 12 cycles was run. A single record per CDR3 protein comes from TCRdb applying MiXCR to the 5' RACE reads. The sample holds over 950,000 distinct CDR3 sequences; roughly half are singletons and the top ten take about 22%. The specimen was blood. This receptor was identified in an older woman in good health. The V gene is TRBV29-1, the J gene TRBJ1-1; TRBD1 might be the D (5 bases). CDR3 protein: CSVEEYQGRDAFF. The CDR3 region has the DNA TGCAGCGTTGAAGAATATCAGGGCCGGGACGCTTTCTTT.